The next 27 T cell receptor beta chains were all read from a single sample in a study of radiation and T cells in renal cell carcinoma. Sequencing used immunoSEQ multiplex PCR; TCRdb keeps in-frame clones, though not all of them. The table lists 94,000 or so clones, over 75% of them singletons. Time point reported: baseline pretreatment blood. Sample treatment: 15 Gy SBRT to primary tumor, nephrectomy 4 weeks later. Sequencing used blood, obtained from a patient whose treatment included radiotherapy and nephrectomy. The origin of the receptors is a man between 60 and 70 years old with renal cell carcinoma.

For this clone: The germline gene is not matched at one end of the junction; a read error may be the cause. V and J are TRBV4-1 and TRBJ2-7; D unresolved. CDR3 length: 14 residues. The germline gives CDR1 MGHRA, CDR2 YSYEKL. The CDR3 DNA is TGCGCCAGCAGCCCCATCCCGGTGGCCTACGAGCGGTACTTC. Encoded protein: CASSPIPVAYERYF.

This clone was seen only a few times. The rearrangement uses TRBV6-5 and TRBJ1-1, with a tentative D call TRBD1 (5 bases). The CDR3 has 14 amino acids. The germline V and J ends were trimmed by 5 bases and 5 bases, with 15 bases remaining between them. Per germline, CDR1 MNHEY and CDR2 SVGAGI. The DNA for the CDR3 is TGTGCCAGCAGTACCGTAGGGGAACGTACTGAAGCTTTCTTT. Amino acids: CASSTVGERTEAFF.

This rearrangement joins TRBV4-3 to TRBJ2-3, with D perhaps given as TRBD1 or TRBD2 (5 bases each). The CDR3 totals 13 residues. Trimming took 1 base from V and 10 from J, leaving 12 bases between them. CDR1 LGHNA and CDR2 YSLEER come from the germline V gene. The CDR3 region has the DNA TGCGCCAGCAGCCAAGTGAGGGGTAGGTCGCAGTATTTT. Protein: CASSQVRGRSQYF.

V is TRBV11-3 and J is TRBJ2-3, with 9 positions matching TRBD1. Germline-derived CDR1 and CDR2 are SGHNT and YENEEA. Trimming cost V 5 bases and J 2 bases; bases outside gene matches: 8. The CDR3 runs 16 residues. CDR3 loop: CASSRDRDRDTDTQYF. The CDR3 DNA is TGTGCCAGCAGCCGAGACCGGGACAGGGACACAGATACGCAGTATTTT.

V is TRBV10-3 and J is TRBJ2-3; 7 bases match TRBD1. The CDR3 extends over 14 amino acids. The J segment lost 2 bases and the V segment lost 6 bases, leaving 5 bases of the junction unmatched. Germline V lookup: CDR1 ENHRY, CDR2 SYGVKD. CDR3: CAIRDDRVTDTQYF. CDR3 bases: TGTGCCATCAGAGACGACAGGGTCACAGATACGCAGTATTTT.

V is TRBV10-3 and J is TRBJ1-5, with D possibly being TRBD1 (5 bases). CDR3 size: 16 residues. Germline V lookup: CDR1 ENHRY, CDR2 SYGVKD. V shed 6 bases and J shed 2 bases, with 17 bases lying between them. The CDR3 region has the DNA TGTGCCATCAGCCCCGCCCAGGGCCTAGGCAATCAGCCCCAGCATTTT. Protein sequence: CAISPAQGLGNQPQHF.

The chain employs TRBV6-6 and TRBJ2-3, with 9 bases that match TRBD1. Germline lookup yields CDR1 MNHNY and CDR2 SVGAGI (reference sequence). The trim removed 8 bases at V and 0 bases at J, leaving 3 bases unmatched. The CDR3 consists of 14 residues. CDR3 DNA sequence: TGTGCCAGCGACGGGACAGGGAGCACAGATACGCAGTATTTT. This gives the protein CASDGTGSTDTQYF.

This chain joins TRBV5-1 and TRBJ2-7, with 12 bases that match TRBD2. CDR1 and CDR2 (germline): SGHRS, YFSETQ. V lost 2 bases and J lost 4; bases outside the gene matches: 13. The CDR3 totals 18 residues. In nucleotides, the CDR3 is TGCGCCAGCAGCTTTGGTGGAACTAGCGGGAGGTCAAGGTACGAGCAGTACTTC. It yields the protein CASSFGGTSGRSRYEQYF. The full variable domain, its missing parts supplied by reference TRBV5-1 and TRBJ2-7, is KAGVTQTPRYLIKTRGQQVTLSCSPISGHRSVSWYQQTPGQGLQFLFEYFSETQRNKGNFPGRFSGRQFSNSRSEMNVSTLELGDSALYLCASSFGGTSGRSRYEQYFGPGTRLTVT.

V gene TRBV2 combines with J gene TRBJ1-6; the D gene is possibly TRBD1 (6 bases). V was pared by 8 bases and J by 6 bases, with 11 bases between. CDR1 SNHLY and CDR2 FYNNEI come from the germline V gene. The CDR3 extends over 13 amino acids. The CDR3: CASGLRGNSPLHF. CDR3 bases: TGTGCCAGCGGTCTCAGGGGTAATTCACCCCTCCACTTT.

This chain uses TRBV28 with TRBJ2-4; possibly TRBD1 for D (6 bases). CDR3 length equals 21 residues. The V gene lost 2 bases and the J gene lost 0 bases, with 26 bases spanning the gap. In germline, CDR1 is MDHEN, CDR2 SYDVKM. CDR3 in DNA: TGTGCCAGCAGTTTAGGATGGGGGACAAGGAACATCACCTTAGCCAAAAACATTCAGTACTTC. Its translation: CASSLGWGTRNITLAKNIQYF.

This clone showed up just once. The CDR3 sequence: CASSRDRLTDTQYF. The CDR3 DNA is TGTGCCAGCAGCCGGGACAGACTCACAGATACGCAGTATTTT. The V call is TRBV2, the J call TRBJ2-3; 7 bases match TRBD1. CDR3 length: 14 residues. The germline CDR1 and CDR2 sequences are SNHLY and FYNNEI. The junction had 5 bases not matched to a gene; V was cut back by 6 bases and J by 2 bases. Based on the CDR3 plus reference TRBV2 and TRBJ2-3, the full variable domain is EPEVTQTPSHQVTQMGQEVILRCVPISNHLYFYWYRQILGQKVEFLVSFYNNEISEKSEIFDDQFSVERPDGSNFTLKIRSTKLEDSAMYFCASSRDRLTDTQYFGPGTRLTVL.

The CDR3 sequence: CASSPQLQSSGNTIYF. CDR3 sequence (DNA): TGCGCCAGCAGCCCGCAACTACAAAGCTCTGGAAACACCATATATTTT. The chain has TRBV5-1 and TRBJ1-3; D not resolved. Trimming cost V 4 bases and J 0 bases, with 14 bases left between them. The CDR3 contains 16 residues. The germline V gene encodes CDR1 SGHRS and CDR2 YFSETQ.

This sequence joins TRBV10-3 and TRBJ2-3; D possibly matches TRBD1 or TRBD2 (5 bases each). The V gene's germline CDR1 is ENHRY and CDR2 SYGVKD. The CDR3 loop spans 16 amino acids. Deletions cut 2 bases from V and 0 bases from J, with 12 bases between. The CDR3 coding sequence is TGTGCCATCAGTGAGAAGGGTGGGGGTAGCACAGATACGCAGTATTTT. Translation gives CAISEKGGGSTDTQYF.

The gene calls are TRBV7-2 and TRBJ1-2, with 10 bases matching TRBD1. The CDR3 covers 15 residues. Germline V CDR1 and CDR2: SGHTA, FQGNSA. V lost 5 bases to trimming and J lost 6 bases; unmatched junction nucleotides: 9. CDR3 in amino acids: CASSPRQGAVHGYTF. In DNA form, the CDR3 reads TGTGCCAGCAGCCCCCGACAGGGGGCGGTACATGGCTACACCTTC.

This chain links TRBV18 with TRBJ1-2; D is possibly TRBD1 (5 bases). Germline V CDR1 and CDR2: KGHSH, LQKENI. The CDR3 runs to 15 residues. The V end was cut by 0 bases, the J end by 4 bases, with 12 bases between. The CDR3 reads CASSPPSWDVYGYTF. CDR3 coding DNA: TGTGCCAGCTCACCACCGTCCTGGGACGTCTATGGCTACACCTTC. Full variable domain (remainder filled in from reference TRBV18 and TRBJ1-2): NAGVMQNPRHLVRRRGQEARLRCSPMKGHSHVYWYRQLPEEGLKFMVYLQKENIIDESGMPKERFSAEFPKEGPSILRIQQVVRGDSAAYFCASSPPSWDVYGYTFGSGTRLTVV.

In this sample, this clone turned up a few times. The chain links TRBV7-9 to TRBJ1-1; 7 nucleotides agree with TRBD1. Germline values: CDR1 SEHNR, CDR2 FQNEAQ (reference sequence). Trimming cost V 3 bases and J 4 bases; bases outside gene matches: 5. This CDR3 has 14 residues. Written as DNA, the CDR3 is TGTGCCAGCAGCTTCGAAACAGGGGTCACTGAAGCTTTCTTT. It yields the protein CASSFETGVTEAFF. The full variable domain, its missing parts supplied by reference TRBV7-9 and TRBJ1-1, is DTGVSQNPRHKITKRGQNVTFRCDPISEHNRLYWYRQTLGQGPEFLTYFQNEAQLEKSRLLSDRFSAERPKGSFSTLEIQRTEQGDSAMYLCASSFETGVTEAFFGQGTRLTVV.

The J gene is TRBJ2-5, the V gene TRBV11-2; D might be TRBD1 (5 bases). The CDR3 loop spans 14 amino acids. V was trimmed by 3 bases and J by 5 bases, leaving 13 bases between them. The germline V gene has CDR1 SGHAT and CDR2 FQNNGV. The CDR3 coding sequence is TGTGCCAGCAGCTTTGTGACAGATGGGGAGACCCAGTACTTC. Translation: CASSFVTDGETQYF. Full variable domain (remainder filled in from reference TRBV11-2 and TRBJ2-5): EAGVAQSPRYKIIEKRQSVAFWCNPISGHATLYWYQQILGQGPKLLIQFQNNGVVDDSQLPKDRFSAERLKGVDSTLKIQPAKLEDSAVYLCASSFVTDGETQYFGPGTRLLVL.

The V and J genes are TRBV6-1 and TRBJ1-4, with 9 bases matching TRBD1. The V gene end was trimmed by 2 bases and the J gene end by 7 bases; junction bases not matched to a gene: 5. Germline V CDR1 and CDR2: MNHNS, SASEGT. This CDR3 has 15 residues. The CDR3 DNA reads as TGTGCCAGCAGTGAACCCCGGACAGGGGCTGAAAAACTGTTTTTT. Translating gives CASSEPRTGAEKLFF.

The chain recombines TRBV19 with TRBJ1-2; D may be TRBD1 (6 bases). CDR1 LNHDA and CDR2 SQIVND come from the germline V gene (reference sequence). Trimming cost V 6 bases and J 1 base, with 12 bases left between them. This CDR3 comprises 14 residues. The CDR3 loop is CASRSDSLNYGYTF. The DNA for the CDR3 is TGTGCCAGTAGATCGGACAGTCTTAACTATGGCTACACCTTC.

A few counts support this clone. V gene TRBV18 combines with J gene TRBJ2-7, with 7 bases identical to TRBD2. The length of the CDR3 is 14 residues. V gave up 2 bases and J gave up 4 bases; unmatched junction bases: 5. Germline values: CDR1 KGHSH, CDR2 LQKENI. The CDR3 spells CASSPSGLLYEQYF. The CDR3 DNA reads TGTGCCAGCTCACCATCGGGACTACTATACGAGCAGTACTTC.

This chain uses TRBV7-8 with TRBJ2-2; the D gene could be TRBD1 or TRBD2 (6 bases each). V was cut by 5 bases and J by 3 bases, with 13 bases left in between. In germline, CDR1 is SGHVS, CDR2 FQNEAQ. The CDR3 is 15 amino acids. The CDR3 loop is CASSPMEGDTGELFF. The DNA of the CDR3 is TGTGCCAGCAGCCCCATGGAGGGGGACACCGGGGAGCTGTTTTTT.

V and J are TRBV9 and TRBJ2-3; D gene unclear. There are 15 residues in the CDR3. V was clipped by 0 bases and J by 4 bases, with 12 bases between them. Per the germline V gene, CDR1 is SGDLS and CDR2 is YYNGEE. The CDR3: CASSVARGKADTQYF. Written as DNA, the CDR3 is TGTGCCAGCAGCGTAGCCCGTGGAAAGGCAGATACGCAGTATTTT.

The V gene is TRBV7-2, the J gene TRBJ2-7, with D maybe TRBD1 (5 bases). V lost 5 bases and J 6 bases, leaving 17 bases between the germline ends. CDR1 is SGHTA, CDR2 FQGNSA, per germline. The length of the CDR3 is 14 residues. The CDR3 bases are TGTGCCAGCAGCGCCTTGTCCAGGGCTGGCGAGCAGTACTTC. This translates into CASSALSRAGEQYF.

Only one count was recorded for this clone. The chain employs TRBV11-3 and TRBJ2-2; 9 nucleotides align to TRBD1. CDR1 and CDR2 from the germline V gene are SGHNT and YENEEA. The CDR3 extends over 17 amino acids. The junction had 9 bases not matched to a gene; V was cut back by 3 bases and J by 4 bases. Here the CDR3 reads CASSLGPTGGSTGELFF. The DNA for the CDR3 is TGTGCCAGCAGCTTGGGCCCGACAGGGGGTAGCACCGGGGAGCTGTTTTTT.

The V and J genes are TRBV28 and TRBJ1-1; the D gene is possibly TRBD1 (5 bases). CDR3 size: 14 residues. CDR1 and CDR2 (germline): MDHEN, SYDVKM. V was shortened by 1 base and J by 7 bases, with 13 bases between the two germline ends. The CDR3 DNA is TGTGCCAGCAGTTTATACCTCCCTGGGGGTGAAGCTTTCTTT. Translated, it gives CASSLYLPGGEAFF. The full variable domain, its missing parts supplied by reference TRBV28 and TRBJ1-1, is DVKVTQSSRYLVKRTGEKVFLECVQDMDHENMFWYRQDPGLGLRLIYFSYDVKMKEKGDIPEGYSVSREKKERFSLILESASTNQTSMYLCASSLYLPGGEAFFGQGTRLTVV.

The V call is TRBV28, the J call TRBJ1-2, with D possibly matching TRBD1 (6 bases). Trimming took 4 bases from V and 3 from J, leaving 12 bases between them. Germline values: CDR1 MDHEN, CDR2 SYDVKM. The CDR3 is 14 amino acids. The CDR3 sequence is CASSWVRGDYGYTF. CDR3 DNA sequence: TGTGCCAGCAGTTGGGTTAGGGGGGACTATGGCTACACCTTC.

CDR3 residues: CASSAKQGANEQYF. CDR3 DNA: TGTGCCAGCAGTGCAAAACAGGGGGCCAACGAGCAGTACTTC. The chain couples TRBV6-1 to TRBJ2-7; 9 positions agree with TRBD1. With V trimmed by 4 bases and J by 5 bases, 6 bases remained unmatched. The germline V gene has CDR1 MNHNS and CDR2 SASEGT. The CDR3 consists of 14 residues.